This TCR beta chain was obtained from a study of siplizumab effects on memory and regulatory T cells. Notes on the study in general: Suppressive function of proliferating Tregs from siplizumab cultures was not confirmed.

As regards this clone: Antigen unknown.

Clones were read by immunoSEQ multiplex PCR, and TCRdb kept only the in-frame ones, dropping some. The data show some 88,000 clones, about 87% seen once. The specimen sequenced was CD4+ T cells sorted from blood. This TCR was sampled from a human donor in good health.

The CDR3 sequence is CASSANSGSQGFTDTQYF. Written as DNA, the CDR3 is TGTGCCAGCAGTGCCAATAGCGGGTCCCAGGGATTCACAGATACGCAGTATTTT. The chain couples TRBV6-1 to TRBJ2-3, with 7 positions matching TRBD2. The V gene end was trimmed by 4 bases and the J gene end by 2 bases; junction bases not matched to a gene: 15. The CDR3 consists of 18 residues. Germline assignment: CDR1 MNHNS and CDR2 SASEGT.